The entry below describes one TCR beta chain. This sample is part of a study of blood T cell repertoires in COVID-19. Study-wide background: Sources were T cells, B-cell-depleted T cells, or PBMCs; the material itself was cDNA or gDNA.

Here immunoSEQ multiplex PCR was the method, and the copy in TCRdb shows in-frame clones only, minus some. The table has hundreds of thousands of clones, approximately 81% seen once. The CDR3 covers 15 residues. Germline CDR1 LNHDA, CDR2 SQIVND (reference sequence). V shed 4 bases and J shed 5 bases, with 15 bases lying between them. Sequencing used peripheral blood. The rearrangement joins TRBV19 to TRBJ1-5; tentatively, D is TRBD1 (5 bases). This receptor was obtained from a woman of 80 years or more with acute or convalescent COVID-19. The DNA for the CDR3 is TGTGCCAGTAGTACCTTGCGGCAGGGTGATCAGCCCCAGCATTTT. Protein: CASSTLRQGDQPQHF. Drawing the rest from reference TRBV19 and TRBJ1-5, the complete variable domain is DGGITQSPKYLFRKEGQNVTLSCEQNLNHDAMYWYRQDPGQGLRLIYYSQIVNDFQKGDIAEGYSVSREKKESFPLTVTSAQKNPTAFYLCASSTLRQGDQPQHFGDGTRLSIL.